A single sample gave rise to the 10 T cell receptor beta chains below, sequenced in a study of blood T cells in healthy people across ages. A second PCR, run for about 7 to 11 cycles, used a sample-barcoded 5' primer plus a J-beta primer mix. TCRdb reanalysed the 5' RACE reads using MiXCR and keeps one entry per CDR3 protein. The sample has roughly 1,800,000 distinct CDR3 sequences, 49% seen once. Material for sequencing was blood. The receptors derive from a woman in her thirties or forties in good health.

This chain connects TRBV28 to TRBJ2-4; D is possibly TRBD1 (6 bases). CDR1 MDHEN and CDR2 SYDVKM come from the germline V gene. Trimming left V 8 bases short and J 5 bases short, with 13 bases between. CDR3 length: 13 residues. The CDR3 DNA is TGTGCCAGCCCCGGACAGAATGAAAACATTCAGTACTTC. Amino acid sequence: CASPGQNENIQYF.

The V and J genes are TRBV7-2 and TRBJ2-1; no definite D call. The CDR3 extends over 16 amino acids. Germline values: CDR1 SGHTA, CDR2 FQGNSA. V dropped 1 base and J dropped 0 bases, with 10 bases sitting between them. The CDR3: CASSLGSTGSYNEQFF. Written as DNA, the CDR3 is TGTGCCAGCAGCTTAGGAAGTACTGGCTCCTACAATGAGCAGTTCTTC.

The rearrangement uses TRBV15 and TRBJ1-2, with D perhaps matching TRBD1 (5 bases). CDR3 length: 13 residues. Germline values: CDR1 LNHNV, CDR2 YYDKDF (reference sequence). Trimming removed 0 bases from V and 4 bases from J, with 6 bases in between. The CDR3 DNA reads TGTGCCACCAGCAGAGAGGGGACCTATGGCTACACCTTC. It yields the protein CATSREGTYGYTF.

The chain uses TRBV9 and TRBJ2-1; D is possibly TRBD1 (6 bases). With the DNA end fitting TRBJ2-7 better, the J assignment may be wrong. Germline loops: CDR1 SGDLS, CDR2 YYNGEE. CDR3 length: 14 amino acids. The chain's CDR3 is CASSGRGTTNEQYF. CDR3 coding DNA: TGTGCCAGCAGCGGCAGGGGAACTACAAATGAGCAGTACTTC.

This rearrangement joins TRBV12-3 or TRBV12-4 to TRBJ2-7, with D perhaps matching TRBD1 (6 bases). V was clipped by 4 bases and J by 2 bases, with 12 bases between them. The CDR3 covers 14 residues. The CDR3: CASSSTGLAYEQYF. The DNA of the CDR3 is TGTGCCAGCAGTTCGACAGGTTTGGCCTACGAGCAGTACTTC.

This clonotype was counted only a few times. The V call is TRBV10-3, the J call TRBJ2-5; 12 positions match TRBD2. Per germline, CDR1 ENHRY and CDR2 SYGVKD. The CDR3 consists of 18 residues. The ends lost 0 bases at V and 11 bases at J; junction bases unmatched: 16. The CDR3 DNA follows: TGTGCCATCAGTGAGTCGCCTAGCGGGGGGGCCTTCGGTAATGAGCAGTACTTC. The encoded protein is CAISESPSGGAFGNEQYF.

A few counts support this clonotype. The chain is built from TRBV5-6 and TRBJ1-1, with 8 bases fitting TRBD1. V dropped 4 bases and J dropped 3; count of bases not matched to a gene: 8. The CDR3 runs to 15 residues. Per the germline V gene, CDR1 is SGHDT and CDR2 is YYEEEE. Here the CDR3 DNA reads TGTGCCAGCAGCCCTGACAGGGGAAGGGACACTGAAGCTTTCTTT. Translating gives CASSPDRGRDTEAFF.

This clonotype was seen a single time. The CDR3 spells CSAPHRAPGDYEQYF. DNA for the CDR3: TGCAGTGCTCCTCACCGGGCCCCTGGGGACTACGAGCAGTACTTC. The rearrangement uses TRBV20-1 and TRBJ2-7; D is undetermined. In germline, CDR1 is DFQATT, CDR2 SNEGSKA (reference sequence). The CDR3 is 15 residues long. V lost 5 bases to trimming and J lost 3 bases, with 20 bases between them.

V usage is TRBV12-5 and J usage is TRBJ2-1; the match to TRBD2 covers 9 bases. The V segment lost 1 base and the J segment 4 bases; nucleotides outside the gene matches: 14. CDR3 size: 19 residues. From germline, CDR1 is LGHNT and CDR2 FRNRAP. The CDR3: CASGLGHMTAGGAYNEQFF. The CDR3 DNA follows: TGTGCTAGTGGTTTGGGCCACATGACGGCGGGGGGGGCATACAATGAGCAGTTCTTC.

This clonotype was observed a handful of times. This chain uses TRBV20-1 with TRBJ2-7; the D gene is possibly TRBD1 (7 bases). Trimming took off 3 bases at V and 2 bases at J, with 14 bases between the two ends. The CDR3 loop spans 14 amino acids. CDR1 and CDR2 (germline): DFQATT, SNEGSKA (reference sequence). The CDR3 sequence: CSASGGQPPYEQYF. The CDR3 DNA sequence: TGCAGTGCTAGCGGGGGACAGCCTCCCTACGAGCAGTACTTC.